The T cell receptor beta chain described here comes from a study of cytomegalovirus exposure and HLA in healthy donors. PCR primers comprised 60 Vbeta and 13 Jbeta primers. Produced via immunoSEQ multiplex PCR; TCRdb's table is partial and in-frame only. The sample holds 30,000 to 45,000 clones, 84% seen once. Germline CDR1 SGHTA, CDR2 FQGTGA. The CDR3 totals 15 residues. V dropped 4 bases and J dropped 3; count of bases not matched to a gene: 2. Sequenced material: PBMCs. The sequence was collected from a woman aged 18 to 35 in good health and CMV-seronegative. This sequence joins TRBV7-3 and TRBJ2-7, with 14 bases identical to TRBD2. CDR3 amino acids: CASSSGTSGSYEQYF. The CDR3 DNA reads as TGTGCCAGCAGCTCCGGGACTAGCGGGAGCTACGAGCAGTACTTC.